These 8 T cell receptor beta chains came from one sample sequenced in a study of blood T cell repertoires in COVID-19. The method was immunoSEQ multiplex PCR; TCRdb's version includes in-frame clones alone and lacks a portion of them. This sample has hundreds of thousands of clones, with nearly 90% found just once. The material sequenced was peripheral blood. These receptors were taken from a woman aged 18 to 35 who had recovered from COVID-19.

The CDR3 DNA is TGTGCCAGCAGCGCAGGGCCTGGGGCCAACGTCCTGACTTTC. This encodes CASSAGPGANVLTF. The chain combines TRBV9 with TRBJ2-6; D possibly corresponds to TRBD1 (5 bases). The CDR3 contains 14 residues. The ends were cut back, 3 bases at V and 2 bases at J, with 6 bases in the middle. Germline assignment: CDR1 SGDLS and CDR2 YYNGEE. Drawing the rest from reference TRBV9 and TRBJ2-6, the complete variable domain is DSGVTQTPKHLITATGQRVTLRCSPRSGDLSVYWYQQSLDQGLQFLIQYYNGEERAKGNILERFSAQQFPDLHSELNLSSLELGDSALYFCASSAGPGANVLTFGAGSRLTVL.

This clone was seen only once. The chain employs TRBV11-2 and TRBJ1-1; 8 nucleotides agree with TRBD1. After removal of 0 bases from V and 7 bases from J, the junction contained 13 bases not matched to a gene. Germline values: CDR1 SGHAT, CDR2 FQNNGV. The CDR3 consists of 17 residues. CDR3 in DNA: TGTGCCAGCAGCTTAGATTTCTTAGAGGGACAGGCCATTGAAGCTTTCTTT. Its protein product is CASSLDFLEGQAIEAFF.

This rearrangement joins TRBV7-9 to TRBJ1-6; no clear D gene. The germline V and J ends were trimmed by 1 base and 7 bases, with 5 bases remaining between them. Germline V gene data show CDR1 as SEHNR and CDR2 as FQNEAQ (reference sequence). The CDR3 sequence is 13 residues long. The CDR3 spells CASSLGTNSPLHF. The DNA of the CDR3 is TGTGCCAGCAGCTTAGGAACAAATTCACCCCTCCACTTT.

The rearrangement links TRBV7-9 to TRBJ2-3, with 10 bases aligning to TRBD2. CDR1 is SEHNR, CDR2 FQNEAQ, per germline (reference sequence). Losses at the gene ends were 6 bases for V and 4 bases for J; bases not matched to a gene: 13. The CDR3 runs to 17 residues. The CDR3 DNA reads TGTGCCAGCAGTCCATGGGCTAGCGGGAGTATTGCAGATACGCAGTATTTT. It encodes CASSPWASGSIADTQYF.

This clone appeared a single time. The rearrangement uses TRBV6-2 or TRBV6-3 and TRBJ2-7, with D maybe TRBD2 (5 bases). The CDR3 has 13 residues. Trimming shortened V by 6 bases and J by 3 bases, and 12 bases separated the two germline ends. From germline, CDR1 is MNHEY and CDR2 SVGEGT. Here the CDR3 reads CASSLYRGYEQYF. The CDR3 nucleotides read TGTGCCAGCAGCCTCTATCGGGGCTACGAGCAGTACTTC.

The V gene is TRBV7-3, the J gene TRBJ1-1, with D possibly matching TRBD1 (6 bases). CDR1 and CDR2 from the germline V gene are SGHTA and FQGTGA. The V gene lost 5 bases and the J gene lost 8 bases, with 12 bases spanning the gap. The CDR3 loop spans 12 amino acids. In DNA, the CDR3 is TGTGCCAGCAGCAACCCCGGGACAGAAGCTTTCTTT. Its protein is CASSNPGTEAFF.

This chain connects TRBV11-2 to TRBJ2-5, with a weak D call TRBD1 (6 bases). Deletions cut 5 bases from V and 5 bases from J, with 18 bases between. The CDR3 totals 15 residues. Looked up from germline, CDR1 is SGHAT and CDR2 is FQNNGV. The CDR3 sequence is CASSPGKRGKETQYF. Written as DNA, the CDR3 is TGTGCCAGCAGCCCCGGAAAAAGGGGGAAGGAGACCCAGTACTTC.

The chain's CDR3 is CASSNPRQGPNSPLHF. As DNA, the CDR3 is TGTGCCAGCAGTAACCCTCGACAGGGGCCGAATTCACCCCTCCACTTT. V and J are TRBV6-2 or TRBV6-3 and TRBJ1-6, with TRBD1 matching 8 bases. V trimming: 5 bases; J trimming: 7 bases; junction bases outside the gene matches: 10. From germline, CDR1 is MNHEY and CDR2 SVGEGT. This CDR3 has 16 residues.